Listed here are 24 T cell receptor beta chains from one sample, sequenced in a study of control samples from healthy donors and cancer patients. Using immunoSEQ multiplex PCR, the repertoire was profiled, and TCRdb retains in-frame clones only, with some absent. Here the sample spans around 64,000 clones, approximately 90% being singletons. The sample was PBMCs. These receptors were obtained from a man aged 55 to 69 with colorectal cancer.

The CDR3 coding sequence is TGTGCCAGCAGCCCGAAGGAGGGTCTATCAGGGGCCAACGTCCTGACTTTC. Translation: CASSPKEGLSGANVLTF. The chain employs TRBV9 and TRBJ2-6; maybe TRBD2 (6 bases). Germline V gene sequence: CDR1 SGDLS, CDR2 YYNGEE. The CDR3 totals 17 residues. The V gene lost 4 bases and the J gene lost 4 bases, with 18 bases spanning the gap.

This clone was detected only once. V is TRBV6-2 or TRBV6-3 and J is TRBJ1-2; a possible D gene is TRBD1 (5 bases). Trimming took 0 bases from V and 4 from J, leaving 12 bases between them. CDR1 is MNHEY and CDR2 is SVGEGT in the germline V gene. The CDR3 is 15 amino acids. The CDR3 protein is CASSYSLTRGYGYTF. In nucleotides, the CDR3 is TGTGCCAGCAGTTACTCTCTAACAAGGGGCTATGGCTACACCTTC.

The chain joins TRBV12-5 to TRBJ2-7; 10 bases line up with TRBD1. The CDR3 runs 20 residues. V lost 1 base, J lost 0 bases, and 15 bases stayed unmatched. Looked up from germline, CDR1 is LGHNT and CDR2 is FRNRAP. The CDR3 DNA reads as TGTGCTAGTGGTTTGGGATTTTCGGGACAGGGGCCTTCCAGCTCCTACGAGCAGTACTTC. As protein: CASGLGFSGQGPSSSYEQYF.

The chain recombines TRBV11-3 with TRBJ1-1, with D unclear. Germline assignment: CDR1 SGHNT and CDR2 YENEEA. Trimming left V 3 bases short and J 5 bases short, with 19 bases between. This CDR3 spans 16 amino acids. The CDR3 DNA is TGTGCCAGCAGCTTGTCCTCGAGGGTCGCGGGGACTGAAGCTTTCTTT. Its protein product is CASSLSSRVAGTEAFF.

V is TRBV6-5 and J is TRBJ1-1; the match to TRBD1 covers 9 bases. From germline, CDR1 is MNHEY and CDR2 SVGAGI. The trim removed 3 bases at V and 0 bases at J, leaving 5 bases unmatched. CDR3 length: 16 residues. The CDR3 DNA follows: TGTGCCAGCAGTTATAACAGGGGGCAAGTGAACACTGAAGCTTTCTTT. Its translation: CASSYNRGQVNTEAFF.

J is TRBJ2-5 and V is TRBV7-3; D uncertain. Per germline, CDR1 SGHTA and CDR2 FQGTGA. Trimming took 0 bases from V and 1 from J, leaving 3 bases between them. This CDR3 is built from 13 residues. The CDR3 DNA reads as TGTGCCAGCAGCTTAACCCCCCAAGAGACCCAGTACTTC. Translation: CASSLTPQETQYF.

V and J are TRBV4-3 and TRBJ1-5, with D possibly being TRBD1 (6 bases). CDR1 LGHNA and CDR2 YSLEER come from the germline V gene. This CDR3 spans 14 amino acids. The V and J ends lost 0 bases and 9 bases respectively, with 12 bases between them. The CDR3 DNA reads TGCGCCAGCAGCCAAGAGGCGGGGGCGCGGCCCCAGCATTTT. It specifies CASSQEAGARPQHF.

The chain joins TRBV19 to TRBJ2-2; D perhaps matches TRBD2 (7 bases). CDR1 is LNHDA, CDR2 SQIVND, per germline (reference sequence). The CDR3 totals 14 residues. Trimming left V 11 bases short and J 3 bases short, with 16 bases between. The CDR3 is CAARGGTDTGELFF. DNA of the CDR3: TGTGCCGCGAGGGGGGGAACGGACACCGGGGAGCTGTTTTTT.

J is TRBJ1-5 and V is TRBV4-3; D unclear. CDR1 and CDR2 from the germline V gene are LGHNA and YSLEER. Trimming removed 0 bases at V and 5 bases at J, with 11 bases between. The CDR3 has 15 amino acids. CDR3 loop: CASSQDFSAYQPQHF. In DNA form, the CDR3 reads TGCGCCAGCAGCCAAGATTTCTCAGCCTATCAGCCCCAGCATTTT.

The chain combines TRBV30 with TRBJ2-2; the D gene could be TRBD1 or TRBD2 (6 bases each). Germline CDR1 reads GTSNPN; CDR2 reads SVGIG (reference sequence). The CDR3 loop spans 14 amino acids. V lost 3 bases and J lost 4, with 12 bases in between. CDR3 in amino acids: CAWRWGAGTGELFF. The DNA for the CDR3 is TGTGCCTGGAGATGGGGGGCGGGCACCGGGGAGCTGTTTTTT.

This chain joins TRBV7-6 and TRBJ2-5, with a weak D call TRBD2 (5 bases). The ends were cut back, 1 base at V and 7 bases at J, with 10 bases in the middle. This CDR3 is built from 13 residues. Germline V gene sequence: CDR1 SGHVS, CDR2 FNYEAQ. CDR3 loop: CASSLGGLATQYF. CDR3 DNA: TGTGCCAGCAGCTTAGGAGGGTTGGCGACCCAGTACTTC. Full variable domain (rest looked up from reference TRBV7-6 and TRBJ2-5): GAGVSQSPRYKVTKRGQDVALRCDPISGHVSLYWYRQALGQGPEFLTYFNYEAQQDKSGLPNDRFSAERPEGSISTLTIQRTEQRDSAMYRCASSLGGLATQYFGPGTRLLVL.

With respect to this clone: The same CDR3 can be traced to other DNA sequences in this sample. The gene calls are TRBV9 and TRBJ2-5; 13 nucleotides line up with TRBD2. V shed 0 bases and J 5 bases; nucleotides not matched to a gene: 7. This CDR3 spans 17 amino acids. Germline CDR1 and CDR2: SGDLS and YYNGEE. The chain's CDR3 is CASSVETSGGAGETQYF. The CDR3 DNA reads TGTGCCAGCAGCGTAGAAACTAGCGGGGGGGCCGGTGAGACCCAGTACTTC.

The CDR3 nucleotides read TGCGCCAGCAGCCAGGCCGGGACAGGGGGGACCTACGAGCAGTACTTC. It encodes CASSQAGTGGTYEQYF. The J gene is TRBJ2-7, the V gene TRBV4-3, with 11 bases fitting TRBD1. CDR1 is LGHNA and CDR2 is YSLEER in the germline V gene. The CDR3 sequence is 16 residues long. With 3 bases clipped from V and 2 bases from J, the junction kept 6 bases outside the gene matches.

This clone was recorded once. V usage is TRBV7-9 and J usage is TRBJ2-1, with a possible D match to TRBD1 (5 bases). The CDR3 runs 15 residues. Germline CDR1 SEHNR, CDR2 FQNEAQ (reference sequence). Trimming cost V 5 bases and J 10 bases, with 21 bases left between them. CDR3 amino acids: CASSPEAGRRAEQFF. In nucleotides, the CDR3 is TGTGCCAGCAGCCCAGAGGCAGGGCGTCGGGCGGAGCAGTTCTTC.

V and J are TRBV7-9 and TRBJ1-2; 8 bases align to TRBD1. With 2 bases clipped from V and 8 bases from J, the junction kept 13 bases outside the gene matches. Germline V gene sequence: CDR1 SEHNR, CDR2 FQNEAQ (reference sequence). CDR3 length: 16 residues. This CDR3 is CASSLRQGRIRGGYTF. CDR3 DNA sequence: TGTGCCAGCAGCTTAAGACAGGGGCGGATCCGCGGAGGCTACACCTTC.

This clone occurred once. The chain uses TRBV7-7 and TRBJ2-5, with D possibly matching TRBD2 (6 bases). Germline V gene sequence: CDR1 SSHAT, CDR2 FNYEAQ (reference sequence). V lost 1 base and J lost 2, with 14 bases in between. The CDR3 is 16 residues long. CDR3 loop: CASSLGGTVGQETQYF. CDR3 coding DNA: TGTGCCAGCAGCTTAGGGGGGACTGTGGGACAAGAGACCCAGTACTTC.

The V gene is TRBV6-1, the J gene TRBJ2-2; 9 bases agree with TRBD1. The CDR3 is made up of 15 amino acids. The ends lost 1 base at V and 3 bases at J; junction bases unmatched: 0. Per the germline V gene, CDR1 is MNHNS and CDR2 is SASEGT. The DNA for the CDR3 is TGTGCCAGCAGTGAAGGGACAGGGGACACCGGGGAGCTGTTTTTT. Its translation: CASSEGTGDTGELFF.

This sequence joins TRBV15 and TRBJ2-7, with TRBD2 as a possible D gene (6 bases). There are 14 residues in the CDR3. V was pared by 3 bases and J by 5 bases, with 14 bases between. CDR1 LNHNV and CDR2 YYDKDF come from the germline V gene (reference sequence). The CDR3 here is CATSSTSGGDEQYF. The DNA of the CDR3 is TGTGCCACCAGCAGCACCTCCGGGGGTGACGAGCAGTACTTC.

The sample holds one count of this clone. This chain links TRBV4-2 with TRBJ2-7, with TRBD2 identical over 11 bases. The length of the CDR3 is 17 residues. Germline V gene sequence: CDR1 LGHNA, CDR2 YNFKEQ. V was clipped by 1 base and J by 5 bases; unmatched bases: 10. The CDR3 DNA is TGTGCCAGCAGCCAAGGCTCCGGTAGCGGGGGGGCCAACGAGCAGTACTTC. It specifies CASSQGSGSGGANEQYF.

This sequence joins TRBV6-2 or TRBV6-3 and TRBJ1-2; 8 positions agree with TRBD1. Per germline, CDR1 MNHEY and CDR2 SVGEGT. CDR3 length: 16 amino acids. The trim removed 2 bases at V and 4 bases at J, leaving 9 bases unmatched. This CDR3 reads CASSYPGQGGGYGYTF. The CDR3 nucleotides read TGTGCCAGCAGTTACCCCGGACAGGGCGGCGGCTATGGCTACACCTTC.

The rearrangement uses TRBV27 and TRBJ2-7, with 8 bases that match TRBD1. This CDR3 comprises 14 residues. The V and J ends lost 4 bases and 5 bases, in that order; junction bases with no gene match: 7. Per germline, CDR1 MNHEY and CDR2 SMNVEV (reference sequence). The CDR3 is CASSSPGTGNEQYF. The CDR3 nucleotides are TGTGCCAGCAGTTCCCCCGGGACAGGAAACGAGCAGTACTTC.

This chain uses TRBV10-3 with TRBJ1-2; weak D call: TRBD1 (5 bases). V dropped 4 bases and J dropped 9 bases, with 12 bases sitting between them. CDR3 length equals 12 residues. Germline V gives CDR1 ENHRY, CDR2 SYGVKD. CDR3 protein: CAISVGQGSYTF. The CDR3 bases are TGTGCCATCAGTGTGGGGCAGGGAAGCTACACCTTC.

This sequence joins TRBV2 and TRBJ1-6, with 7 nucleotides matching TRBD1. The CDR3 loop spans 16 amino acids. Germline CDR1 reads SNHLY; CDR2 reads FYNNEI. The trim removed 6 bases at V and 6 bases at J, leaving 11 bases unmatched. CDR3 bases: TGTGCCAGCAGGCTAAAAGGGACAGAACCTAATTCACCCCTCCACTTT. It specifies CASRLKGTEPNSPLHF.

The V gene is TRBV6-5, the J gene TRBJ2-7; D possibly corresponds to TRBD2 (6 bases). CDR1 is MNHEY, CDR2 SVGAGI, per germline. The CDR3 runs 13 residues. V lost 6 bases to trimming and J lost 7 bases, with 16 bases between them. The CDR3 here is CASRTPSVAEQYF. CDR3 bases: TGTGCCAGCAGAACTCCTAGCGTCGCGGAGCAGTACTTC.